This TCR beta chain is drawn from a study of CD8 T cells in ankylosing spondylitis. Quantitative 5'-RACE with molecular barcodes produced the TCR beta libraries. TCRdb re-called the 5' RACE reads with MiXCR, one entry per CDR3 protein. The table shows around 770,000 distinct CDR3 sequences, with approximately 12% occurring only once. Findings of the study overall: According to the report, clones linked to the disease were significantly enriched in matched synovial fluid samples taken from ankylosing spondylitis patients. Clones linked to the disease showed a CD8+ phenotype. They occurred at relatively low frequencies in peripheral blood. Ankylosing spondylitis blood appeared to carry a characteristic TCR beta motif of roughly 8 highly homologous variants. Reactive arthritis synovial fluid and blood previously showed some of these motif variants.

On this clonotype: Its specificity is not known.

Germline V gene sequence: CDR1 MNHEY, CDR2 SVGEGT. Between the trimmed V and J ends, which lost 5 bases and 9 bases, there was a span of 17 bases. This CDR3 region has 14 residues. The genes are TRBV6-2 or TRBV6-3 and TRBJ1-5; no firm D call. This TCR was sampled from a male donor with ankylosing spondylitis. Sequencing was done on a sample of blood, either unsorted or a sorted T cell fraction (not recorded which). CDR3 sequence: CASSLVGDWVPQHF. As DNA, the CDR3 is TGTGCCAGCAGTCTCGTTGGGGATTGGGTGCCCCAGCATTTT.